The text below deals with one TCR beta chain. This sample is drawn from a study of OX40 agonist ivuxolimab in advanced cancers. Per germline, CDR1 SGHTA and CDR2 FQGTGA. The V end lost 2 bases, the J end lost 2 bases, and 9 bases lay between the germline ends. CDR3 size: 14 residues. Repertoires were generated with immunoSEQ multiplex PCR, while TCRdb's copy carries only in-frame clones and drops some. This sample yields around 69,000 clones, of which more than 85% are seen a single time; roughly 2.4% belongs to the top ten. V is TRBV7-3 and J is TRBJ2-5; tentatively, D is TRBD1 or TRBD2 (6 bases each). The sample in question was CD4+ or CD8+ T cells sorted from blood, obtained in a trial of the OX40 agonist ivuxolimab. The source of this sequence is an adult with an advanced solid tumor such as melanoma, head and neck, liver or kidney cancer. The CDR3 DNA reads TGTGCCAGCAGCTTATTAGGGGGGCAAGAGACCCAGTACTTC. Encoded protein: CASSLLGGQETQYF.